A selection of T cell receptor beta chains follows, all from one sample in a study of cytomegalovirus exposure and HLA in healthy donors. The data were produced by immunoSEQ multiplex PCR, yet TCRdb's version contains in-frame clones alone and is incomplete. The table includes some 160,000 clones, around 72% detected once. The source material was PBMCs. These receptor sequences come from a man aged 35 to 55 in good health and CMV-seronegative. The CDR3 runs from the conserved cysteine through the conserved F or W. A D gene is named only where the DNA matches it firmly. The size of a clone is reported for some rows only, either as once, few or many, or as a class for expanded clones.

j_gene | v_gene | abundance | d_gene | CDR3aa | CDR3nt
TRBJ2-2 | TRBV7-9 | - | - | CASTVLGREGIYTGELFF | TGTGCCAGCACGGTCCTTGGCCGGGAAGGGATCTACACCGGGGAGCTGTTTTTT
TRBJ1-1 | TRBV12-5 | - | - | CASGLILGQLFNTEAFF | TGTGCTAGTGGTTTAATCCTGGGACAACTTTTTAACACTGAAGCTTTCTTT
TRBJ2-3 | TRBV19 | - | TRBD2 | CASSPSGRTDTQYF | TGTGCCAGTAGTCCCAGCGGGAGGACAGATACGCAGTATTTT
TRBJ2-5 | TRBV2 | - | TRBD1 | CASSGERGLTETQYF | TGTGCCAGCAGTGGCGAAAGGGGGCTTACGGAGACCCAGTACTTC
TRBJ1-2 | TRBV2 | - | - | CASSANDRGAPGGYTF | TGTGCCAGCAGTGCCAACGACCGGGGGGCCCCTGGGGGCTACACCTTC
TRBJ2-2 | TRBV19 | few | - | CASEGGMNTGELFF | TGTGCCAGCGAGGGAGGAATGAACACCGGGGAGCTGTTTTTT
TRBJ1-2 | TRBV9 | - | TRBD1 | CASSAGQGGSLIGYTF | TGTGCCAGCAGCGCCGGACAGGGAGGGAGCCTCATTGGCTACACCTTC
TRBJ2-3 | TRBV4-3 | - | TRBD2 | CASSHELAGVLHTQYF | TGCGCCAGCAGCCACGAGCTAGCGGGAGTACTCCATACGCAGTATTTT
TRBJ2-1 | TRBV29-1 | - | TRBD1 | CSVVSGTGAYNEQFF | TGCAGCGTTGTATCGGGGACAGGGGCCTACAATGAGCAGTTCTTC
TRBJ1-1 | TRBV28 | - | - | CASRIPRQGRTEAFF | TGTGCCAGCAGAATCCCGCGGCAGGGAAGGACTGAAGCTTTCTTT
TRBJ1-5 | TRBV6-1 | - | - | CASRTDPSQPQHF | TGTGCCAGCAGGACAGACCCCTCTCAGCCCCAGCATTTT
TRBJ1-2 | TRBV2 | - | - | CASSLGQPYGYTF | TGTGCCAGCAGTCTTGGACAGCCCTATGGCTACACCTTC
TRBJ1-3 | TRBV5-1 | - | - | CASSLAGGSGNTIYF | TGCGCCAGCAGCTTGGCCGGTGGCTCTGGAAACACCATATATTTT
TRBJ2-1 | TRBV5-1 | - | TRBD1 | CASSRQGARNEQFF | TGCGCCAGCAGCCGACAGGGGGCGCGGAATGAGCAGTTCTTC
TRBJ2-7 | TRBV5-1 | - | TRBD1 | CASSWAGGASYEQYF | TGCGCCAGCAGCTGGGCAGGGGGCGCATCCTACGAGCAGTACTTC
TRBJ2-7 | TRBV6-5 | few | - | CASSYSSGAVYEQYF | TGTGCCAGCAGTTACTCTTCGGGAGCCGTATACGAGCAGTACTTC
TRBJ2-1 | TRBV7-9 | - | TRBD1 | CSSSPQGDRGNEQFF | TGTTCCAGCAGCCCCCAGGGGGACAGGGGCAATGAGCAGTTCTTC
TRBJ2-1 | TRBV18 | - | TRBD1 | CASSPDRGRFPSYNEQFF | TGTGCCAGCTCACCGGACAGGGGGCGCTTCCCCTCCTACAATGAGCAGTTCTTC
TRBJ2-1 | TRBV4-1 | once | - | CASRTRLSSYNEQFF | TGCGCCAGCAGAACGAGACTCAGCTCCTACAATGAGCAGTTCTTC
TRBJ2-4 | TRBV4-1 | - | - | CASSQGPWGGSKNIQYF | TGCGCCAGCAGCCAAGGACCATGGGGGGGCTCTAAAAACATTCAGTACTTC
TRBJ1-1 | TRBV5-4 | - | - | CASSPPTGNTEAFF | TGTGCCAGCAGCCCCCCGACAGGGAACACTGAAGCTTTCTTT
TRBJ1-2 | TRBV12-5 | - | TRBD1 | CASGPDRVSGYTF | TGTGCTAGTGGACCGGACAGGGTTTCTGGCTACACCTTC
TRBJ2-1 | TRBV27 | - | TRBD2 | CASSLSSGGVLGEQFF | TGTGCCAGCAGTTTATCGAGCGGGGGGGTATTGGGTGAGCAGTTCTTC
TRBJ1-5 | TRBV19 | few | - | CASTLNSNQPQHF | TGTGCCAGTACCCTAAATAGCAATCAGCCCCAGCATTTT
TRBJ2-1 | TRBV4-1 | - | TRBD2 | CASSQLPGGIYNEQFF | TGCGCCAGCAGCCAACTACCGGGGGGGATCTACAATGAGCAGTTCTTC
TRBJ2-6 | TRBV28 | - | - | CASREDVVNVLTF | TGTGCCAGCAGAGAGGATGTAGTCAACGTCCTGACTTTC
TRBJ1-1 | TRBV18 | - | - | CASSLGAPGVNTEAFF | TGTGCCAGCTCACTCGGGGCGCCAGGGGTAAACACTGAAGCTTTCTTT
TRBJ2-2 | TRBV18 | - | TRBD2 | CASSPLRTSGSELFF | TGTGCCAGCTCACCTCTGAGGACTAGCGGTAGCGAGCTGTTTTTT
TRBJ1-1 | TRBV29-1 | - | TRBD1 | CSVHRGPGTEAFF | TGCAGCGTGCACAGGGGGCCTGGCACTGAAGCTTTCTTT
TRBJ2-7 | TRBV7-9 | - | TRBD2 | CASSQGLAGEQYF | TGTGCCAGCAGCCAAGGACTAGCGGGTGAGCAGTACTTC
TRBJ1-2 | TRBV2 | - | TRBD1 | CANDREANYGYTF | TGTGCCAACGACAGGGAAGCTAACTATGGCTACACCTTC
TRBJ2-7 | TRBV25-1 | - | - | CASSEGQIYEQYF | TGTGCCAGCAGTGAAGGCCAGATCTACGAGCAGTACTTC
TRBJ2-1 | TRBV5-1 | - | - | CASSPQPGREYNEQFF | TGCGCCAGCAGCCCACAACCAGGTCGCGAGTACAATGAGCAGTTCTTC
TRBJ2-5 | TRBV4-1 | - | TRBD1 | CASSHPVGGLRRETQYF | TGCGCCAGCAGCCACCCTGTAGGGGGCCTTAGAAGGGAGACCCAGTACTTC
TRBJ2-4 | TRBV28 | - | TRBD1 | CASSPGQAAKNIQYF | TGTGCCAGCAGCCCAGGACAGGCAGCCAAAAACATTCAGTACTTC
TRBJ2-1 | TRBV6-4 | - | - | CASSDSGEFGEQFF | TGTGCCAGCAGTGACTCGGGAGAATTCGGTGAGCAGTTCTTC
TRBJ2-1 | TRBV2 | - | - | CASRARYNEQFF | TGTGCCAGCAGGGCCCGCTACAATGAGCAGTTCTTC
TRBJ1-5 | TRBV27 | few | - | CASSLSADSNQPQHF | TGTGCCAGCAGTTTATCTGCAGATAGCAATCAGCCCCAGCATTTT
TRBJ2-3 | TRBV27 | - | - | CAIRGPDTQYF | TGTGCCATCCGTGGCCCAGATACGCAGTATTTT
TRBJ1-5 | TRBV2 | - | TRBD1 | CASRATGDQPQHF | TGTGCCAGCAGGGCGACAGGGGATCAGCCCCAGCATTTT
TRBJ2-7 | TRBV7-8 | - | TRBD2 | CASSLSPGTSGIRTYEQYF | TGTGCCAGCAGCCTCTCACCCGGGACTAGCGGGATCCGTACCTACGAGCAGTACTTC
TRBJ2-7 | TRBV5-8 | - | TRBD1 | CASSLDTRPNRGSLGYEQYF | TGTGCCAGCAGCTTGGACACGCGGCCAAACAGGGGGTCCCTTGGTTACGAGCAGTACTTC
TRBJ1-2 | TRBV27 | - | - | CASSFGRGNGYTF | TGTGCCAGCAGTTTCGGCAGGGGAAATGGCTACACCTTC
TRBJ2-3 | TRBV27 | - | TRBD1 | CASSSDRERTDTQYF | TGTGCCAGCAGTTCAGACAGGGAAAGGACAGATACGCAGTATTTT
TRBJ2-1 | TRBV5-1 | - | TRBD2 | CASRAGTRRLNEQFF | TGCGCCAGCAGGGCAGGGACTAGGCGTCTCAATGAGCAGTTCTTC
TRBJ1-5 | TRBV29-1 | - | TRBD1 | CSVSTGGISNQPQHF | TGCAGCGTATCGACAGGGGGTATTAGCAATCAGCCCCAGCATTTT
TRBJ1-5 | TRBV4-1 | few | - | CASSQDHEAGQPQNF | TGCGCCAGCAGCCAAGATCACGAGGCCGGTCAGCCCCAGAATTTT
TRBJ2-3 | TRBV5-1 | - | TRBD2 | CASSLRAGADTQYF | TGCGCCAGCAGCTTGCGGGCGGGGGCAGATACGCAGTATTTT
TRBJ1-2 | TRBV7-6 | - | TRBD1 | CASSQGIDRGYGYPF | TGTGCCAGCAGCCAGGGGATCGACAGGGGGTATGGCTACCCCTTC
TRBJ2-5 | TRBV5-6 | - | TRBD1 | CASSQGQGALREQYF | TGTGCCAGCAGCCAGGGACAGGGGGCGCTTAGGGAGCAGTACTTC
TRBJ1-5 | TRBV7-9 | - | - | CASSLGPNQPQHF | TGTGCCAGCAGCTTGGGGCCCAATCAGCCCCAGCATTTT
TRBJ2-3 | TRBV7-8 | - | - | CASSFNLGLSTDTQYF | TGTGCCAGCAGCTTTAACCTGGGACTTAGCACAGATACGCAGTATTTT
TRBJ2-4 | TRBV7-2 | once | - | CASSRLRGADIQYF | TGTGCCAGCAGCCGTCTGCGCGGGGCTGACATTCAGTACTTC
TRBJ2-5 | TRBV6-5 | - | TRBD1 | CASSLLSPDRAEYF | TGTGCCAGCAGTTTACTATCGCCGGACAGGGCGGAGTACTTC